The 5 T cell receptor beta chains presented below share a single source sample, sequenced in a study of OX40 agonist ivuxolimab in advanced cancers. Clones were sequenced by immunoSEQ multiplex PCR, and TCRdb holds only the in-frame ones, with some missing. The table has over 50,000 clones, about 89% seen once. The starting material was CD4+ or CD8+ T cells sorted from blood, obtained in a trial of the OX40 agonist ivuxolimab. The receptors stem from an adult with an advanced solid tumor such as melanoma, head and neck, liver or kidney cancer.

The V and J genes are TRBV19 and TRBJ1-3, with D possibly being TRBD1 (6 bases). Germline-derived CDR1 and CDR2 are LNHDA and SQIVND (reference sequence). There are 14 residues in the CDR3. V was shortened by 7 bases and J by 0 bases, with 10 bases between the two germline ends. Here the CDR3 DNA reads TGTGCCAGTACCCAGGACAGCTCTGGAAACACCATATATTTT. Protein product: CASTQDSSGNTIYF. The complete variable domain, with remaining parts taken from reference TRBV19 and TRBJ1-3, reads DGGITQSPKYLFRKEGQNVTLSCEQNLNHDAMYWYRQDPGQGLRLIYYSQIVNDFQKGDIAEGYSVSREKKESFPLTVTSAQKNPTAFYLCASTQDSSGNTIYFGEGSWLTVV.

The chain carries TRBV28 and TRBJ1-5, with 8 bases aligning to TRBD1. The CDR3 length is 13 residues. Looked up from germline, CDR1 is MDHEN and CDR2 is SYDVKM. The ends lost 7 bases at V and 5 bases at J; junction bases unmatched: 4. CDR3 loop: CASNPDRDQPQHF. For the CDR3, the DNA is TGTGCCAGCAACCCGGACAGGGATCAGCCCCAGCATTTT.

The chain uses TRBV30 and TRBJ1-3, with TRBD1 matching 7 bases. Germline CDR1 GTSNPN, CDR2 SVGIG (reference sequence). This CDR3 has 15 residues. Trimming cost V 5 bases and J 1 base; bases outside gene matches: 8. CDR3: CAWEAYRGSGNTIYF. The CDR3 region has the DNA TGTGCCTGGGAGGCGTACAGGGGTTCTGGAAACACCATATATTTT.

The chain links TRBV10-3 to TRBJ1-2; 7 bases align to TRBD1. CDR1 is ENHRY and CDR2 is SYGVKD in the germline V gene. The J segment lost 4 bases and the V segment lost 4 bases, leaving 9 bases of the junction unmatched. The CDR3 totals 15 residues. The CDR3 DNA reads as TGTGCCATCAGTGCGACAGGGTGGGGCAGCTATGGCTACACCTTC. It encodes CAISATGWGSYGYTF.

The chain links TRBV29-1 to TRBJ1-1; no reliable D call. The CDR3 runs 11 residues. Per the germline V gene, CDR1 is SQVTM and CDR2 is ANQGSEA. The germline V and J ends were trimmed by 5 bases and 1 base, with 5 bases remaining between them. CDR3 protein: CSVKPNTEAFF. The CDR3 bases are TGCAGCGTTAAACCGAACACTGAAGCTTTCTTT.